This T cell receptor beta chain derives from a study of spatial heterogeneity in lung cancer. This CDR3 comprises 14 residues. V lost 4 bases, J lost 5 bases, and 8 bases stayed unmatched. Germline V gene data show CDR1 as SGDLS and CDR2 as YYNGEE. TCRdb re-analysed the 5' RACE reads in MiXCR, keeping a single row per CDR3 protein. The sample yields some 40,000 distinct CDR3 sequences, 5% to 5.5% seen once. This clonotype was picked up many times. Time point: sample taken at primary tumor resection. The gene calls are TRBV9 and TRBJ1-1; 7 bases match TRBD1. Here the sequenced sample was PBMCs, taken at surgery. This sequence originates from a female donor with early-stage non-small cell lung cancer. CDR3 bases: TGTGCCAGCAGCCTACAGGGGACGGGGACTGAAGCTTTCTTT. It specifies CASSLQGTGTEAFF. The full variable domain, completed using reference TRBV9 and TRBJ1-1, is DSGVTQTPKHLITATGQRVTLRCSPRSGDLSVYWYQQSLDQGLQFLIQYYNGEERAKGNILERFSAQQFPDLHSELNLSSLELGDSALYFCASSLQGTGTEAFFGQGTRLTVV.